A single sample is the source of the 24 T cell receptor beta chains below, sequenced in a study of vaccination and CD4 T cells after COVID-19. These receptors' targets are unknown. Treatment given: roughly ten-day PBMC culture with coronavirus spike peptide pools or control peptides (ViraFEST assay). It was before the COVID-19 pandemic (2011-2018) that the unexposed donor's CD4+ T cells were collected. Sequenced with the Oncomine TCR Beta short-read assay was DNA taken from cultured CD4+ T cells. Via MiXCR, TCRdb re-called the PCR reads, giving one row per CDR3 protein. Altogether 7,000 to 8,500 distinct CDR3 sequences are present, 35% to 55% being singletons, with the ten largest covering roughly 33%. Sequencing used CD4+ T cells from blood, cultured in vitro. The receptors come from a human donor in good health.

The V call is TRBV11-2, the J call TRBJ1-2; TRBD1 aligns across 8 bases. Trimming removed 4 bases from V and 8 bases from J; junction bases left unmatched: 6. This CDR3 region has 13 residues. CDR1 is SGHAT and CDR2 is FQNNGV in the germline V gene. The CDR3 reads CASSSGQGRGYTF. The CDR3 bases are TGTGCCAGCAGCTCCGGACAGGGACGAGGCTACACCTTC. Full variable domain (missing parts from reference TRBV11-2 and TRBJ1-2): EAGVAQSPRYKIIEKRQSVAFWCNPISGHATLYWYQQILGQGPKLLIQFQNNGVVDDSQLPKDRFSAERLKGVDSTLKIQPAKLEDSAVYLCASSSGQGRGYTFGSGTRLTVV.

The chain uses TRBV7-8 and TRBJ1-1; possibly TRBD1 for D (6 bases). The CDR3 spans 16 residues. Per germline, CDR1 SGHVS and CDR2 FQNEAQ. Trimming cost V 4 bases and J 1 base, with 16 bases left between them. DNA for the CDR3: TGTGCCAGCAGCTGGATTGGGGGGGCCGAGAACACTGAAGCTTTCTTT. It translates to CASSWIGGAENTEAFF.

This chain links TRBV15 with TRBJ1-1; D might be TRBD1 (6 bases). From germline, CDR1 is LNHNV and CDR2 YYDKDF (reference sequence). The CDR3 covers 14 residues. Trimming took off 5 bases at V and 1 base at J, with 11 bases between the two ends. Written as DNA, the CDR3 is TGTGCCACCAGCCGTGTGGACAGGAACACTGAAGCTTTCTTT. Translated, it gives CATSRVDRNTEAFF.

The V gene is TRBV6-5, the J gene TRBJ2-1; TRBD1 might be the D (6 bases). This CDR3 contains 14 residues. Between the trimmed V and J ends, which lost 2 bases and 1 base, there was a span of 6 bases. The germline V gene has CDR1 MNHEY and CDR2 SVGAGI. CDR3 residues: CASSYRGSYNEQFF. CDR3 in DNA: TGTGCCAGCAGTTACAGGGGGTCCTACAATGAGCAGTTCTTC.

This clonotype was counted only a few times. The genes are TRBV20-1 and TRBJ1-5; D is unclear. This CDR3 region has 13 residues. V dropped 6 bases and J dropped 2 bases, with 11 bases sitting between them. Looked up from germline, CDR1 is DFQATT and CDR2 is SNEGSKA (reference sequence). The CDR3 region has the DNA TGCAGTGCCCTGGGAGGCGGCAATCAGCCCCAGCATTTT. Protein sequence: CSALGGGNQPQHF.

V gene TRBV20-1 combines with J gene TRBJ1-6, with 9 bases identical to TRBD1. The germline V gene encodes CDR1 DFQATT and CDR2 SNEGSKA (reference sequence). The CDR3 has 15 residues. V trimming: 6 bases; J trimming: 10 bases; junction bases outside the gene matches: 13. The CDR3 spells CSAAQGAVSGSPLHF. For the CDR3, the DNA is TGCAGTGCAGCACAGGGGGCCGTTTCTGGATCACCCCTCCACTTT.

The CDR3 sequence: CASSYSTGGWTGELFF. CDR3 bases: TGTGCCAGCAGTTACTCGACAGGGGGCTGGACCGGGGAGCTGTTTTTT. V gene TRBV6-5 combines with J gene TRBJ2-2; 10 positions agree with TRBD1. CDR1 MNHEY and CDR2 SVGAGI come from the germline V gene. CDR3 size: 16 residues. With V trimmed by 0 bases and J by 5 bases, 3 bases remained unmatched.

The rearrangement uses TRBV7-2 and TRBJ2-3, with 12 positions matching TRBD2. The CDR3 runs to 17 residues. Germline V gene data show CDR1 as SGHTA and CDR2 as FQGNSA. V was clipped by 4 bases and J by 9 bases; unmatched bases: 14. The DNA for the CDR3 is TGTGCCAGCAGCTCAGCCTCCTCTAGCGGGGGGGCGGGGACGCAGTATTTT. This codes for CASSSASSSGGAGTQYF.

This chain joins TRBV5-4 and TRBJ2-1, with D perhaps given as TRBD1 or TRBD2 (5 bases each). The CDR3 has 17 residues. V was trimmed by 0 bases and J by 6 bases, leaving 19 bases between them. Germline CDR1 reads SGHNT; CDR2 reads YYREEE (reference sequence). The CDR3 region has the DNA TGTGCCAGCAGCTTGGGAACAGGCGGACGGGATGCCAATGAGCAGTTCTTC. This codes for CASSLGTGGRDANEQFF.

V usage is TRBV12-3 or TRBV12-4 and J usage is TRBJ1-2; D is unresolved. CDR3 length: 12 amino acids. V lost 3 bases, J lost 6 bases, and 8 bases lay in between. CDR3 in amino acids: CASSFTGNGYTF. CDR3 DNA sequence: TGTGCCAGCAGTTTTACGGGTAATGGCTACACCTTC.

The CDR3 spells CASSTLPGAKEAFF. CDR3 DNA: TGTGCCAGTAGTACCCTCCCAGGGGCTAAGGAAGCTTTCTTT. The rearrangement uses TRBV19 and TRBJ1-1; D possibly corresponds to TRBD1 (6 bases). The germline CDR1 and CDR2 sequences are LNHDA and SQIVND (reference sequence). CDR3 size: 14 residues. V gave up 4 bases and J gave up 8 bases, with 17 bases separating them. Supplemented by reference TRBV19 and TRBJ1-1, the full variable domain reads DGGITQSPKYLFRKEGQNVTLSCEQNLNHDAMYWYRQDPGQGLRLIYYSQIVNDFQKGDIAEGYSVSREKKESFPLTVTSAQKNPTAFYLCASSTLPGAKEAFFGQGTRLTVV.

This clonotype has just a few counts. The CDR3 bases are TGCAGTGTGGGACAGGTCAATCAGCCCCAGCATTTT. Protein product: CSVGQVNQPQHF. The V call is TRBV20-1, the J call TRBJ1-5, with TRBD1 identical over 8 bases. CDR3 length: 12 residues. V was clipped by 7 bases and J by 3 bases; unmatched bases: 2. The germline gives CDR1 DFQATT, CDR2 SNEGSKA (reference sequence).

The chain couples TRBV21-1 to TRBJ2-5; the table's D call, TRBD1, was not checked against the DNA. TRBV21-1 is classified as a pseudogene. The CDR3 length is 15 residues. The CDR3 sequence: CASSKWGVYQETQYF. The CDR3 coding sequence is TGTGCCAGCAGCAAATGGGGGGTGTACCAAGAGACCCAGTACTTC.

This sequence joins TRBV18 and TRBJ1-2; D uncertain. The germline V and J ends were trimmed by 1 base and 8 bases, with 11 bases remaining between them. There are 13 residues in the CDR3. The V gene's germline CDR1 is KGHSH and CDR2 LQKENI. CDR3 protein: CASSPLNSLGYTF. The CDR3 DNA follows: TGTGCCAGCTCACCACTTAACAGTTTAGGCTACACCTTC.

In its sample, this clonotype was seen a few times. The chain combines TRBV7-9 with TRBJ2-7; D not resolved. V gave up 1 base and J gave up 0 bases, with 16 bases separating them. The CDR3 spans 17 residues. The germline V gene encodes CDR1 SEHNR and CDR2 FQNEAQ (reference sequence). The CDR3 here is CASSLGLVIEISYEQYF. The CDR3 DNA follows: TGTGCCAGCAGCTTAGGTCTGGTGATTGAGATCTCCTACGAGCAGTACTTC.

The chain employs TRBV2 and TRBJ1-4, with 7 bases lining up with TRBD1. The CDR3 covers 14 residues. The V and J ends lost 6 bases and 8 bases, in that order; junction bases with no gene match: 9. CDR1 is SNHLY, CDR2 FYNNEI, per germline. In nucleotides, the CDR3 is TGTGCCAGCAGGCTACAGGGGATAGACGAAAAACTGTTTTTT. Protein product: CASRLQGIDEKLFF.

This clonotype was detected only once. J is TRBJ2-7 and V is TRBV6-1, with 8 nucleotides matching TRBD1. The CDR3 spans 14 residues. Trimming at V came to 9 bases and at J to 5 bases, leaving 12 bases not matched to a gene. CDR1 and CDR2 from the germline V gene are MNHNS and SASEGT. The CDR3 DNA reads as TGTGCCAGTCGGGCCGGACAGGGCTCGGACGAGCAGTACTTC. The encoded protein is CASRAGQGSDEQYF.

The chain carries TRBV19 and TRBJ1-2; 9 bases map to TRBD1. Per the germline V gene, CDR1 is LNHDA and CDR2 is SQIVND (reference sequence). This CDR3 spans 13 amino acids. With V trimmed by 7 bases and J by 10 bases, 10 bases remained unmatched. This CDR3 reads CASNRGQGLDYTF. CDR3 in DNA: TGTGCCAGTAACAGGGGACAGGGTCTGGACTACACCTTC.

This clonotype was counted only a few times. The chain combines TRBV29-1 with TRBJ1-1; TRBD1 might be the D (6 bases). The V end was cut by 4 bases, the J end by 3 bases, with 12 bases between. CDR1 and CDR2 (germline): SQVTM, ANQGSEA. The CDR3 is 13 amino acids. CDR3 coding DNA: TGCAGCGTTGTGGGACAAGATTACACTGAAGCTTTCTTT. Translated, it gives CSVVGQDYTEAFF.

This clonotype was picked up a small number of times. The chain recombines TRBV7-3 with TRBJ1-2; the D gene is possibly TRBD1 (5 bases). This CDR3 has 15 amino acids. The germline CDR1 and CDR2 sequences are SGHTA and FQGTGA. V gave up 4 bases and J gave up 6 bases, with 18 bases separating them. DNA for the CDR3: TGTGCCAGCAGCTACGGTAGAGGGGAGATAGATGGCTACACCTTC. Translating gives CASSYGRGEIDGYTF.

The rearrangement uses TRBV7-6 and TRBJ2-3; D is ambiguous. The CDR3 loop spans 13 amino acids. The germline V gene has CDR1 SGHVS and CDR2 FNYEAQ. V was cut by 2 bases and J by 5 bases, with 8 bases left in between. CDR3 sequence reads: CASSLRPEDTQYF. The CDR3 nucleotides read TGTGCCAGCAGCTTAAGACCCGAAGATACGCAGTATTTT.

This clonotype was counted once. The chain carries TRBV6-5 and TRBJ1-2; 12 nucleotides agree with TRBD1. The CDR3 has 16 amino acids. V was clipped by 3 bases and J by 4 bases; unmatched bases: 6. Germline lookup yields CDR1 MNHEY and CDR2 SVGAGI. CDR3 residues: CASSYGTGGEGYGYTF. CDR3 bases: TGTGCCAGCAGTTATGGGACAGGGGGCGAAGGCTATGGCTACACCTTC.

The sample holds a few counts of this clonotype. The chain joins TRBV20-1 to TRBJ1-5; D gene uncertain. The CDR3 consists of 13 residues. Per germline, CDR1 DFQATT and CDR2 SNEGSKA (reference sequence). V was clipped by 3 bases and J by 0 bases, with 6 bases between them. DNA of the CDR3: TGCAGTGCTAGGTCCTCTAGCAATCAGCCCCAGCATTTT. Protein: CSARSSSNQPQHF.

The DNA for the CDR3 is TGCAGTGCCCCGAGGGGGGAGGGACAGAACGAGCAGTACTTC. Amino acid sequence: CSAPRGEGQNEQYF. The rearrangement joins TRBV20-1 to TRBJ2-7, with D possibly called TRBD1 or TRBD2 (7 bases each). The CDR3 sequence is 14 residues long. The V gene's germline CDR1 is DFQATT and CDR2 SNEGSKA (reference sequence). With 6 bases removed from V and 5 bases from J, the gap between germline ends came to 20 bases.